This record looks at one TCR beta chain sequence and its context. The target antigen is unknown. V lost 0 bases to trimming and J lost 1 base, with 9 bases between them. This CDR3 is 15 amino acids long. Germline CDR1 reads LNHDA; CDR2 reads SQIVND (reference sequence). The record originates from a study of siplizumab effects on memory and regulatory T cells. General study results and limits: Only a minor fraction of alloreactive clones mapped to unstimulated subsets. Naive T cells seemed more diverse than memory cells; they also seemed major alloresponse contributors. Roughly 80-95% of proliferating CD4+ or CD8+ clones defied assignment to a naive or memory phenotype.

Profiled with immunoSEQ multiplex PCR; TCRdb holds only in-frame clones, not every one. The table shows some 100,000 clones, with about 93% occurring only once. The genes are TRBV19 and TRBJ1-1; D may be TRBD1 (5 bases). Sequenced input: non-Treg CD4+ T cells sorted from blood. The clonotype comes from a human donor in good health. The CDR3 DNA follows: TGTGCCAGTAGTATAGATAGGGGCCAGAACACTGAAGCTTTCTTT. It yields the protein CASSIDRGQNTEAFF.